The source of this T cell receptor beta chain is a study of T cell responses to AZD1222 COVID-19 vaccine. V lost 2 bases, J lost 3 bases, and 4 bases stayed unmatched. The CDR3 sequence is 16 residues long. In germline, CDR1 is MNHEY, CDR2 SVGAGI. Study-level points and caveats: Baseline seropositivity occurred in only a handful of AZD1222 recipients. Donors, mostly white British, included more females; clonal diversity was possibly underestimated. No day 14 peak samples; only post-peak repertoires were characterized.

This clone came up once. The antigen remains unidentified. Some clones are missing from TCRdb's copy, which holds only in-frame ones; the method was immunoSEQ multiplex PCR. Of 140,000 to 150,000 clones in the sample, about 90% were seen once. The specimen was peripheral blood, collected on day 0 of MenACWY control vaccination. This sequence originates from an adult in good health. V usage is TRBV6-5 and J usage is TRBJ1-3, with 10 nucleotides matching TRBD1. The CDR3 DNA is TGTGCCAGCAGTTACCCTGGACAGGGGGGTGGAAACACCATATATTTT. It is translated as CASSYPGQGGGNTIYF.